A selection of T cell receptor beta chains follows, all from one sample in a study of radiotherapy plus CTLA-4 blockade in lung cancer. Sequencing was performed with immunoSEQ multiplex PCR; in TCRdb, only in-frame clones are kept and a portion is missing. The sample includes some 77,000 clones, approximately 83% of them seen just once. The sequenced sample was peripheral blood, obtained from a patient treated with radiotherapy plus ipilimumab. These receptor sequences come from a human donor with non-small cell lung cancer who had a partial response to radiotherapy plus ipilimumab. The CDR3 runs from the conserved cysteine through the conserved F or W. A D gene is named only where the DNA matches it firmly. Not every row has a clone size; where given, it reads once, few, many or a size class.

D gene: TRBD1; J gene: TRBJ1-1; CDR3 length: 17; clone size: NA; V gene: TRBV27; CDR3 DNA: TGTGCCAGCAGCCCCGACAGGGCCCTTAACATGAACACTGAAGCTTTCTTT; CDR3 protein: CASSPDRALNMNTEAFF
D gene: TRBD1; J gene: TRBJ2-2; CDR3 length: 15; clone size: NA; V gene: TRBV6-6; CDR3 DNA: TGTGCCAGCAGTTCACAGGGGCGAGGTACCGGGGAGCTGTTTTTT; CDR3 protein: CASSSQGRGTGELFF
D gene: NA; J gene: TRBJ1-3; CDR3 length: 15; clone size: once; V gene: TRBV5-4; CDR3 DNA: TGTGCCAGCAGCTTGGACGTCAGCGTAGGAAACACCATATATTTT; CDR3 protein: CASSLDVSVGNTIYF
D gene: NA; J gene: TRBJ2-7; CDR3 length: 16; clone size: once; V gene: TRBV28; CDR3 DNA: TGTGCCAGCAGTTTATATGGGCAAACCACTCCCTACGAGCAGTACTTC; CDR3 protein: CASSLYGQTTPYEQYF
D gene: NA; J gene: TRBJ2-2; CDR3 length: 15; clone size: NA; V gene: TRBV27; CDR3 DNA: TGTGCCAGCAGTTTATCGACAGGCGGAGGAGGGGAGCTGTTTTTT; CDR3 protein: CASSLSTGGGGELFF
D gene: TRBD1; J gene: TRBJ2-5; CDR3 length: 15; clone size: once; V gene: TRBV18; CDR3 DNA: TGTGCCAGCTCACCACCGAGAGGGGGCATGGAGACCCAGTACTTC; CDR3 protein: CASSPPRGGMETQYF
D gene: TRBD1; J gene: TRBJ1-5; CDR3 length: 14; clone size: NA; V gene: TRBV19; CDR3 DNA: TGTGCCAGTAGTACGAAATACAGGGGCCAGCCCCAGCATTTT; CDR3 protein: CASSTKYRGQPQHF
D gene: TRBD1; J gene: TRBJ2-5; CDR3 length: 12; clone size: NA; V gene: TRBV6-5; CDR3 DNA: TGTGCCAGCAGAAAGGGGGCTGGGACCCAGTACTTC; CDR3 protein: CASRKGAGTQYF
D gene: TRBD1; J gene: TRBJ1-5; CDR3 length: 13; clone size: NA; V gene: TRBV27; CDR3 DNA: TGTGCCAGCAGCGGGACAGGCAATCAGCCCCAGCATTTT; CDR3 protein: CASSGTGNQPQHF
D gene: TRBD1; J gene: TRBJ2-1; CDR3 length: 14; clone size: NA; V gene: TRBV27; CDR3 DNA: TGTGCCAGCAGTCTAAGACGGGGACAGGGTCTGGGGTTCTTC; CDR3 protein: CASSLRRGQGLGFF
D gene: TRBD2; J gene: TRBJ2-3; CDR3 length: 17; clone size: NA; V gene: TRBV6-1; CDR3 DNA: TGTGCCAGCAGGGAATGGGGACTAGCGGGAGGAAAGGATACGCAGTATTTT; CDR3 protein: CASREWGLAGGKDTQYF
D gene: TRBD2; J gene: TRBJ2-1; CDR3 length: 14; clone size: NA; V gene: TRBV30; CDR3 DNA: TGTGCCTGGAGTTCGAGTGGACTAGCAAATGAGCAGTTCTTC; CDR3 protein: CAWSSSGLANEQFF
D gene: NA; J gene: TRBJ2-5; CDR3 length: 15; clone size: once; V gene: TRBV30; CDR3 DNA: TGTGCCTGGAGTGGGGTCTCGCGGGCCCAAGAGACCCAGTACTTC; CDR3 protein: CAWSGVSRAQETQYF
D gene: NA; J gene: TRBJ1-5; CDR3 length: 15; clone size: NA; V gene: TRBV6-6; CDR3 DNA: TGTGCCAGCAGTTACACCAACAGCATAAATCAGCCCCAGCATTTT; CDR3 protein: CASSYTNSINQPQHF
D gene: NA; J gene: TRBJ1-5; CDR3 length: 16; clone size: once; V gene: TRBV4-2; CDR3 DNA: TGTGCCAGCAGACGTCGCGGTCGGGATTTCAATCAGCCCCAGCATTTT; CDR3 protein: CASRRRGRDFNQPQHF
D gene: TRBD1; J gene: TRBJ2-1; CDR3 length: 18; clone size: NA; V gene: TRBV7-2; CDR3 DNA: TGTGCCAGCAGCTTAACTCGACAGGGGCTCCGTAGGCACAATGAGCAGTTCTTC; CDR3 protein: CASSLTRQGLRRHNEQFF
D gene: TRBD2; J gene: TRBJ2-1; CDR3 length: 15; clone size: NA; V gene: TRBV6-5; CDR3 DNA: TGTGCCAGCAGTTACTGGGTAGCGGGAGACAATGAGCAGTTCTTC; CDR3 protein: CASSYWVAGDNEQFF
D gene: NA; J gene: TRBJ1-4; CDR3 length: 14; clone size: NA; V gene: TRBV28; CDR3 DNA: TGTGCCAGCACTCTCAGGGTGAATAATGAAAAACTGTTTTTT; CDR3 protein: CASTLRVNNEKLFF
D gene: NA; J gene: TRBJ1-3; CDR3 length: 17; clone size: NA; V gene: TRBV5-1; CDR3 DNA: TGCGCCAGCAGCTTGTCGTTACAGGCGTCCTCTGGAAACACCATATATTTT; CDR3 protein: CASSLSLQASSGNTIYF
D gene: NA; J gene: TRBJ1-1; CDR3 length: 14; clone size: NA; V gene: TRBV27; CDR3 DNA: TGTGCCAGCAGTTTGAGTTTCAGAGGCGCTGAAGCTTTCTTT; CDR3 protein: CASSLSFRGAEAFF
D gene: TRBD2; J gene: TRBJ2-3; CDR3 length: 15; clone size: NA; V gene: TRBV19; CDR3 DNA: TGTGCCAGTAGCCGCACTAGCGTCAGCACAGATACGCAGTATTTT; CDR3 protein: CASSRTSVSTDTQYF
D gene: NA; J gene: TRBJ2-3; CDR3 length: 13; clone size: NA; V gene: TRBV6-6; CDR3 DNA: TGTGCCAGCTCACGCCAGGGCACAGATACGCAGTATTTT; CDR3 protein: CASSRQGTDTQYF
D gene: NA; J gene: TRBJ1-4; CDR3 length: 18; clone size: NA; V gene: TRBV4-1; CDR3 DNA: TGCGCCAGCAGCCAAGTTAGGTTCCCGGGGAAGCTTAATGAAAAACTGTTTTTT; CDR3 protein: CASSQVRFPGKLNEKLFF
D gene: NA; J gene: TRBJ2-5; CDR3 length: 15; clone size: once; V gene: TRBV7-9; CDR3 DNA: TGTGCCAGCAGCTTATCTAGCGTAACCCAAGAGACCCAGTACTTC; CDR3 protein: CASSLSSVTQETQYF
D gene: TRBD2; J gene: TRBJ2-1; CDR3 length: 15; clone size: few; V gene: TRBV2; CDR3 DNA: TGTGCCAGGAGTAACCCTAGCGGGGCCTACAATGAGCAGTTCTTC; CDR3 protein: CARSNPSGAYNEQFF
D gene: TRBD2; J gene: TRBJ2-1; CDR3 length: 15; clone size: few; V gene: TRBV15; CDR3 DNA: TGTGCCACCAGCAGAGAAGCGGGAGTGGGGAATGAGCAGTTCTTC; CDR3 protein: CATSREAGVGNEQFF